This TCR beta chain was sequenced during a study of T-cell memory formation after mild COVID-19 (dated by TCRdb to the early 2020s). Background for the entire study: Most TCR sequence clusters were specific to one of the two donors. Longitudinal TCRalpha and TCRbeta repertoire sequencing tracked T-cell clones expanding and contracting after mild COVID-19 in a couple of donors. Two young, previously healthy adult volunteers, one female and one male, were included in the cohort.

As concerns this clonotype: The specificity of this receptor is unknown. Base qualities are not provided; no much larger clone lies one nucleotide away.

This sample was sequenced with an Illumina NovaSeq 6000. TCRalpha and TCRbeta cDNA libraries were built by 5'RACE with constant-segment primers, adding sample barcodes and unique molecular identifiers. Trizol reagent was used to extract RNA from every sample. Amplification of the libraries took two PCR steps, and the second step added a second sample barcode plus Illumina TruSeq adapters. Libraries were sequenced on an Illumina NovaSeq with 2 x 150 bp paired-end reads. The authors' analysis ran thus. With migec v1.2.7, reads were demultiplexed and then collapsed into UMI-guided consensus sequences. With mixcr v2.1.11, UMI consensuses were aligned to TRA and TRB V and J templates and assembled into clonotypes. A clonotype was counted as expanded or contracted only when both edgeR and NoisET called the clonotype significant, with the noise models trained on biological replicates. For edgeR calls, the cutoffs were a false discovery rate-adjusted p below 0.01 and a log2 fold-change threshold of 1. As an exploratory analysis of dynamics, max-normalized trajectories of the 1000 most abundant clonotypes were examined by PCA with hierarchical clustering. The CD4 or CD8 phenotype of responding clones was assigned using the separately sequenced CD4+ and CD8+ repertoires. The raw public data were reprocessed by TCRdb itself: fastp quality trimming at Q25, MiXCR clonotype calling, in-frame beta chains only. Every CDR3 protein is listed once, alongside the most common genes and DNA of its rows. The V and J calls were determined by TCRdb, not by the authors. The sample records 350,000 to 500,000 distinct CDR3 sequences, more than 15% of which are singletons. Of the sample, around a fifth falls within the top ten clones.

The germline V gene (reference sequence) yields DFQATT for CDR1 and SNEGSKA for CDR2. V drops 2 bases and J drops 2 bases, leaving 11 bases in between. The CDR3 sequence holds 14 residues, the cysteine and phenylalanine included. Only the CDR3 DNA is retained, 42 bases long and in frame from the first base. PBMCs were isolated by Ficoll-Paque density gradient centrifugation. On the study overall, not on this receptor specifically: Some responding clones were detected in pre-infection memory, suggesting pre-existing cross-reactive memory T cells joined the SARS-CoV-2 response. From day 15 to 85, contracting clones showed balanced CD4/CD8 phenotypes, whereas a second wave of clones that expanded from day 15 to 37 leaned towards CD4+. The study covered only a couple of mild cases, and larger cohorts including severe cases with pre-infection samples were considered necessary. SARS-CoV-2 specificity was not confirmed for the second-wave clones peaking on day 37. Contracting CD4+ clones were located mainly in the CM and EM memory subsets, whereas CD8+ clones were found to be enriched in EMRA.

The chain is made from TRBV20-1 and TRBJ2-3; perhaps TRBD2 is the D gene, with 6 bases matching. The sequence derives from a man between 18 and 35 years old who had mild COVID-19 (a few samples of this study predate the infection). The sample titles of this study are shuffled in the database, so cell type and time point are left out; the donor was told from shared clones. Sequenced material: PBMCs or a T cell subset sorted from them (not recorded which). The CDR3 region: CSARLGGNTDTQYF. The nucleotide sequence reads TGCAGTGCTAGATTGGGGGGTAACACAGATACGCAGTATTTT.